The source of this T cell receptor (beta chain) is a study of Graves' ophthalmopathy and Graves' hyperthyroidism. Study background: No progression to ophthalmopathy over 18 months defined stable hyperthyroidism.

Recruitment covered hyperthyroidism patients aged 18 to 65 whose new diagnosis was of under 2 months' duration. Patients with other autoimmune diseases, uncontrolled infections, pregnancy or lactation were excluded. Diagnostic conclusions were grounded in clinical symptoms, serum thyroxine, TRAb, thyroid ultrasound and orbital computed tomography. This clonotype has at least ten counts. Amplification targeted the TCR beta CDR3 regions, with RNA transcripts as the source material. Following a first-round RT-PCR that used HTBI primers, a second-round multiplex PCR was carried out. A single record per CDR3 protein comes from TCRdb applying MiXCR to the multiplex PCR reads. The data hold over a million distinct CDR3 sequences, with about two fifths observed a single time. Germline CDR1 is LGHNA and CDR2 is YNFKEQ. This CDR3 has 13 amino acids. Trimming took 3 bases from V and 3 from J, leaving 9 bases between them.

The source of this sequence is an adult man with Graves' hyperthyroidism. V usage is TRBV4-2 and J usage is TRBJ2-7; TRBD2 might be the D (6 bases). Sequenced material: peripheral blood or thyroid tissue (not recorded which). The CDR3 nucleotides are TGTGCCAGCAGCCACCCCGGGAGCTACGAGCAGTACTTC. It is translated as CASSHPGSYEQYF.